The clone carrying this T cell receptor (beta chain) was seen many times. The antigen is undetermined. Diagnostic decisions used clinical symptoms, serum thyroxine and TRAb, thyroid ultrasound and orbital computed tomography. The data originate from a study of T cells in Graves' hyperthyroidism and ophthalmopathy. Study observations and caveats: Among thyroid clonotypes expanded above 0.001, most also appeared in blood.

The source material, RNA transcripts, was used to amplify TCR beta CDR3 regions. Carried out on the TCR CDR3, a first-round RT-PCR used the HTBI primer set. TCRdb reprocessed the multiplex PCR reads with MiXCR, giving one entry per CDR3 protein. The repertoire holds roughly 290,000 distinct CDR3 sequences, with about 13% as singletons. Germline assignment: CDR1 SQVTM and CDR2 ANQGSEA. The CDR3 loop spans 14 amino acids. V lost 6 bases, J lost 6 bases, and 21 bases lay in between. This chain joins TRBV29-1 and TRBJ2-7; D is undetermined. Sequenced sample: blood. The source is a woman aged 35 to 49 with Graves' hyperthyroidism. The CDR3 protein is CSVTTNSPLGEQYF. The CDR3 coding sequence is TGCAGCGTGACGACCAACAGCCCCCTGGGCGAGCAGTACTTC.